The 3 T cell receptor beta chains below were found in one sample sequenced in a study of PD-1 blockade in classical Hodgkin lymphoma (dated by TCRdb to 2018 to 2021). This sample's time point label indicates: newly diagnosed, previously untreated cHL patient sample. A Miltenyi CD4+ T cell isolation kit was used for magnetic negative selection to purify CD4+ T cells from thawed PBMCs. Library method: the immunoSEQ multiplex PCR assay. Here the immuneACCESS table is served through TCRdb, limited to in-frame sequences with V and J called. Missing clones are a known gap in these copies; in checked studies unresolved V genes cover under half, and the rest lacks a known reason. The sample profile shows just under 20,000 clones; roughly four fifths of them were found once. The ten biggest clones cover 1% to 1.5% of the sample. Sequenced sample: CD4+ T cells from blood. These receptors were collected from a human donor with classical Hodgkin lymphoma.

The chain employs TRBV15 and TRBJ2-2; 8 nucleotides agree with TRBD1. The CDR3 covers 17 residues. The V gene end was trimmed by 5 bases and the J gene end by 2 bases; junction bases not matched to a gene: 10. Germline V gene data show CDR1 as LNHNV and CDR2 as YYDKDF (reference sequence). The CDR3 nucleotides are TGTGCCACCAGCCGGGCCCAGGGGGCGCGTAACACCGGGGAGCTGTTTTTT. It codes for CATSRAQGARNTGELFF.

Only a few counts were recorded for this clone. V is TRBV6-6 and J is TRBJ2-2; 8 positions match TRBD2. V was pared by 7 bases and J by 1 base, with 2 bases of the junction left unmatched. The CDR3 extends over 14 amino acids. Germline V gene lookup returns CDR1 MNHNY and CDR2 SVGAGI (reference sequence). The CDR3 loop is CASISGGNTGELFF. The CDR3 DNA reads TGTGCCAGCATCAGCGGGGGGAACACCGGGGAGCTGTTTTTT.

The chain combines TRBV18 with TRBJ2-1, with D possibly TRBD2 on 6 matching bases. The CDR3 is made up of 14 amino acids. Trimming removed 3 bases from V and 11 bases from J, with 17 bases in between. Germline V gene sequence: CDR1 KGHSH, CDR2 LQKENI. CDR3 sequence: CASSPGGRRGKQFF. In DNA form, the CDR3 reads TGTGCCAGCTCACCCGGAGGGAGGAGAGGGAAGCAGTTCTTC.